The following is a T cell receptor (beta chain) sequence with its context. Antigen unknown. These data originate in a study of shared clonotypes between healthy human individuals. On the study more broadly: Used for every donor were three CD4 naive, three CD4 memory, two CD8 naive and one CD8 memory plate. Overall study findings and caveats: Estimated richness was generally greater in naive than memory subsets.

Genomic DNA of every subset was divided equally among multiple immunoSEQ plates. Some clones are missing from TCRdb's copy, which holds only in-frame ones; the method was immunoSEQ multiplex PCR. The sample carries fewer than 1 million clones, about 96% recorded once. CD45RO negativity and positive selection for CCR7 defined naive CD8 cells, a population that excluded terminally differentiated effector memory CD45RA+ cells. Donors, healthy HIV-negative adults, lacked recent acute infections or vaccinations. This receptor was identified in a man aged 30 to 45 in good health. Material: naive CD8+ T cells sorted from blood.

The CDR3 loop is CASSLEGGNYEQYF. CDR3 bases: TGTGCCAGCAGCTTAGAGGGGGGAAACTACGAGCAGTACTTC. J is TRBJ2-7 and V is TRBV7-9; D possibly uses TRBD1 or TRBD2 (6 bases each). Per the germline V gene, CDR1 is SEHNR and CDR2 is FQNEAQ (reference sequence). Trimming took off 1 base at V and 3 bases at J, with 10 bases between the two ends. CDR3 length equals 14 residues.